This TCR beta chain was obtained from a study of control samples from healthy donors and cancer patients. Generated by immunoSEQ multiplex PCR, the TCRdb table keeps only in-frame clones and is missing some. This table holds 100,000 or so clones, about 90% found once. The receptor was isolated from a woman in her fifties or sixties in good health. The sequencing sample was made of blood.

CDR3 nucleotides: TGTGCCAGCAGCTTCGGAGCTAACTATGGCTACACCTTC. Encoded protein: CASSFGANYGYTF. This chain connects TRBV7-2 to TRBJ1-2; D gene ambiguous. Germline assignment: CDR1 SGHTA and CDR2 FQGNSA. V dropped 3 bases and J dropped 0 bases, with 5 bases sitting between them. CDR3 size: 13 residues.